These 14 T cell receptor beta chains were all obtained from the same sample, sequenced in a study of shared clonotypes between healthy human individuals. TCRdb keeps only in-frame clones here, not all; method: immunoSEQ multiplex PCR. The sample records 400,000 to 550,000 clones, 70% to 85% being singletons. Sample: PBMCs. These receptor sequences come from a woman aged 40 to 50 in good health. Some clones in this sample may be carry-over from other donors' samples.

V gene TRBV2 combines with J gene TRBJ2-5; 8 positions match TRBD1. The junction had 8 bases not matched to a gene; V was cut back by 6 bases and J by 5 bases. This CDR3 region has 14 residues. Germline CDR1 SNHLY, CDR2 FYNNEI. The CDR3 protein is CASRQTGEMETQYF. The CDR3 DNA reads TGTGCCAGCAGGCAGACAGGGGAAATGGAGACCCAGTACTTC.

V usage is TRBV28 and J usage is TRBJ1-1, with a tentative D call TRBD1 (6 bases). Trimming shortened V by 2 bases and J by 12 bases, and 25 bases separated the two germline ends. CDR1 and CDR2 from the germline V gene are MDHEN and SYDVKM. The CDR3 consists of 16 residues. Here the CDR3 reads CASSLPQRRTSGTTFF. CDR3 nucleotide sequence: TGTGCCAGCAGTTTACCCCAACGGCGGACAAGTGGGACAACTTTCTTT.

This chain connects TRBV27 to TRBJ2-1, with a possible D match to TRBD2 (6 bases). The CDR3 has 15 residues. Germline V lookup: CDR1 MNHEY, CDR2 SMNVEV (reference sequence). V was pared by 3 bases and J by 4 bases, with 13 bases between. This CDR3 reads CASSLGGGPYNEQFF. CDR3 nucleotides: TGTGCCAGCAGTTTGGGGGGAGGACCATACAATGAGCAGTTCTTC.

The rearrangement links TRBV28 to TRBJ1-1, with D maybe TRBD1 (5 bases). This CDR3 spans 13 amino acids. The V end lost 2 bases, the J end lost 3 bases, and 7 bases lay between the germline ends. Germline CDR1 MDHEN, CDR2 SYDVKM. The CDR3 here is CASSLGGDTEAFF. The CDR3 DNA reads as TGTGCCAGCAGTTTAGGGGGGGACACTGAAGCTTTCTTT.

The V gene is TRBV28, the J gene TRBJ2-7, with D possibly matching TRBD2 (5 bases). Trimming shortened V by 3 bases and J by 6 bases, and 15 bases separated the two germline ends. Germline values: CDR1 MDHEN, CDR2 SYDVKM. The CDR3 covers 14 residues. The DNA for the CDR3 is TGTGCCAGCAGTTTGCCACGACGGGGTAGCGAGCAGTACTTC. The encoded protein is CASSLPRRGSEQYF. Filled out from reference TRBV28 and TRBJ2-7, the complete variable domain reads DVKVTQSSRYLVKRTGEKVFLECVQDMDHENMFWYRQDPGLGLRLIYFSYDVKMKEKGDIPEGYSVSREKKERFSLILESASTNQTSMYLCASSLPRRGSEQYFGPGTRLTVT.

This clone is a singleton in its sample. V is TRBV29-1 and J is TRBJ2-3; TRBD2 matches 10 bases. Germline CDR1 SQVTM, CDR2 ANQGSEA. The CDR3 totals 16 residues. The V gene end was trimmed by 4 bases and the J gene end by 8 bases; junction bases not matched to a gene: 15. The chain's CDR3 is CSVVPSVAGGLGTQYF. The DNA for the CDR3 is TGCAGCGTTGTCCCCAGCGTAGCGGGAGGCCTTGGTACGCAGTATTTT.

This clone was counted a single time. CDR3 sequence reads: CASRDNRGYTEAFF. The CDR3 DNA follows: TGTGCCAGCAGGGACAACAGGGGTTACACTGAAGCTTTCTTT. The rearrangement links TRBV27 to TRBJ1-1, with TRBD1 identical over 7 bases. V was pared by 6 bases and J by 3 bases, with 7 bases of the junction left unmatched. This CDR3 region has 14 residues. Germline assignment: CDR1 MNHEY and CDR2 SMNVEV (reference sequence).

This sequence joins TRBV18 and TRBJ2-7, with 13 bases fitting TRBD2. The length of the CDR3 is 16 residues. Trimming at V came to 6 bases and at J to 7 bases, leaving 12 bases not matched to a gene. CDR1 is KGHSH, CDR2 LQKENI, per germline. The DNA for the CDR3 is TGTGCCAGCTCTTCAGGACTAGCGGGAGTGTCGGGAGAGCAGTACTTC. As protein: CASSSGLAGVSGEQYF.

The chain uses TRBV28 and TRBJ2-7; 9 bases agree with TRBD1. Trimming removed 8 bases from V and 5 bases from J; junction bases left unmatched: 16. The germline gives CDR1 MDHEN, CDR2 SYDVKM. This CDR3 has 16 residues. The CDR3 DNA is TGTGCCAGCGGGTTGGGTACAGGGGGCATGGGGCACGAGCAGTACTTC. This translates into CASGLGTGGMGHEQYF.

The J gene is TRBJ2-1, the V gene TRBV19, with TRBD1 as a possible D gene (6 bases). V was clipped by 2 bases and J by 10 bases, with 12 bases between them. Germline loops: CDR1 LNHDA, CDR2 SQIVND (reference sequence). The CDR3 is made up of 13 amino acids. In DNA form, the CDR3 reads TGTGCCAGTAGTATACTCAGGGGAGACGAGCAGTTCTTC. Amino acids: CASSILRGDEQFF.

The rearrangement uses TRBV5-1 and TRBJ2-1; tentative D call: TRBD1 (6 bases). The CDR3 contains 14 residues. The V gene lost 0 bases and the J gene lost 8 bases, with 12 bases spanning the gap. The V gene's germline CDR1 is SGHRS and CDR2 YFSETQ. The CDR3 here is CASSLESGGDEQFF. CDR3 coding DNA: TGCGCCAGCAGCTTGGAGTCTGGGGGCGATGAGCAGTTCTTC.

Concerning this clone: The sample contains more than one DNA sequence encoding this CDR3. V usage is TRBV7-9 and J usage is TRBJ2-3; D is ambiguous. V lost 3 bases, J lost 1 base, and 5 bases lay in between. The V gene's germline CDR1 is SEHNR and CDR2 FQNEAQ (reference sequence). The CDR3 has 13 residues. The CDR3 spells CASSFGRTDTQYF. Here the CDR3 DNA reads TGTGCCAGCAGCTTCGGTCGCACAGATACGCAGTATTTT.

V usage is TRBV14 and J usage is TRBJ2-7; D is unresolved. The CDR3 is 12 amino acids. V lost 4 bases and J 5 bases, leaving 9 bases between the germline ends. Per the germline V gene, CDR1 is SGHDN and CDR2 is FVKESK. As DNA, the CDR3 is TGTGCCAGCAGCCGATCCAGCAACGAGCAGTACTTC. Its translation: CASSRSSNEQYF.

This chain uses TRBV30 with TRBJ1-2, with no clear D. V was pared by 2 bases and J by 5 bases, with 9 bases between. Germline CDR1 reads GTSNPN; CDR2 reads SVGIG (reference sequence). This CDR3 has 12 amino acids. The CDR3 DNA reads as TGTGCCTGGAGTAGTTGGGCATATGGCTACACCTTC. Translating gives CAWSSWAYGYTF. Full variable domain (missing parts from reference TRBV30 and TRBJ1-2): SQTIHQWPATLVQPVGSPLSLECTVEGTSNPNLYWYRQAAGRGLQLLFYSVGIGQISSEVPQNLSASRPQDRQFILSSKKLLLSDSGFYLCAWSSWAYGYTFGSGTRLTVV.